The clone carrying this TCR beta chain was found many times. Its matching antigen is unknown. The record originates from a study of T-cell reconstitution after alpha-beta-depleted transplantation in children. Study-wide points: Recipient T cells and thymic progenitors that survived were the source of the high TCRbeta diversity seen at day 60 in some patients. At one year after transplant, newly produced T cells mostly accounted for T-cell counts and diversity. Reportedly, alpha-beta T cells present about two months post-transplant originated from several hundred expanded clones of graft origin.

For TCRbeta, the library was prepared with unique molecular identifiers. TCRdb re-analysed the PCR reads in MiXCR, keeping a single row per CDR3 protein. This repertoire shows around 500,000 distinct CDR3 sequences, under 25% found once; its top ten account for roughly 15%. V lost 1 base and J lost 2, with 3 bases in between. The CDR3 loop spans 12 amino acids. Per germline, CDR1 LGHDT and CDR2 YNNKEL (reference sequence). The TCR comes from a boy younger than two who had a stem cell transplant for acute myeloid leukemia, so the T cells may come from the graft donor. The genes are TRBV3-1 and TRBJ2-7; D is uncertain. The specimen was PBMCs, mostly from graft donor cells, collected 360 days after TCRalphabeta/CD19-depleted stem cell transplant. CDR3 sequence reads: CASSQGPYEQYF. CDR3 coding DNA: TGTGCCAGCAGCCAAGGTCCCTACGAGCAGTACTTC.